The 11 T cell receptor beta chains below all came from one sample that was sequenced in a study of beta chain features in type 1 diabetes. All of the isolated RNA was reverse transcribed, so expressed TCRB transcripts were sequenced. TCRdb's copy holds only in-frame clones and misses some; the assay was immunoSEQ multiplex PCR. The repertoire holds about 930,000 clones, 17% seen once, with about 0.025% in the top ten. The sequencing sample was made of naive CD4+ T cells from blood. The receptors were gathered from a woman younger than 35 in good health.

The CDR3, as DNA: TGTGCCAGCAGTTTTCCGGCTGTCGGGGGGGCCGGGGAGCTGTTTTTT. Translating gives CASSFPAVGGAGELFF. The V and J genes are TRBV28 and TRBJ2-2, with TRBD2 matching 8 bases. Losses at the gene ends were 3 bases for V and 6 bases for J; bases not matched to a gene: 9. CDR1 is MDHEN, CDR2 SYDVKM, per germline. The CDR3 totals 16 residues.

This rearrangement joins TRBV14 to TRBJ2-1, with TRBD2 matching 15 bases. Germline CDR1 SGHDN, CDR2 FVKESK. V lost 4 bases and J lost 9; bases outside the gene matches: 4. The length of the CDR3 is 15 residues. The chain's CDR3 is CASSPGLAGGREQFF. CDR3 DNA sequence: TGTGCCAGCAGCCCGGGACTAGCGGGAGGACGTGAGCAGTTCTTC.

CDR3 coding DNA: TGCGCCAGCAGCCAAGAACGAGCCGAGCTTTACCTGTTTTTT. Amino acid sequence: CASSQERAELYLFF. The chain combines TRBV4-3 with TRBJ1-4, with no clear D. The germline gives CDR1 LGHNA, CDR2 YSLEER. V lost 0 bases and J 14 bases, leaving 16 bases between the germline ends. There are 14 residues in the CDR3.

This sequence joins TRBV7-2 and TRBJ2-5, with 7 bases aligning to TRBD1. V was pared by 4 bases and J by 7 bases, with 15 bases of the junction left unmatched. This CDR3 comprises 16 residues. The germline V gene has CDR1 SGHTA and CDR2 FQGNSA. The chain's CDR3 is CASSSFRDSSFGTQYF. CDR3 sequence (DNA): TGTGCCAGCAGCTCTTTCCGGGACAGCAGTTTCGGGACCCAGTACTTC.

This clone was seen a handful of times. V usage is TRBV7-3 and J usage is TRBJ2-3, with unresolved D. Germline CDR1 reads SGHTA; CDR2 reads FQGTGA. The CDR3 loop spans 13 amino acids. V shed 5 bases and J shed 6 bases, with 12 bases lying between them. CDR3 region: CASSLGKSDTQYF. The CDR3 bases are TGTGCCAGCAGCCTGGGGAAGTCGGATACGCAGTATTTT.

There are a few counts of this clone. The chain links TRBV4-3 to TRBJ2-5; D may correspond to TRBD1 or TRBD2 (5 bases each). V shed 0 bases and J shed 4 bases, with 12 bases lying between them. Germline V gene lookup returns CDR1 LGHNA and CDR2 YSLEER. This CDR3 contains 15 residues. This chain's CDR3 is CASSQERSGRETQYF. CDR3 nucleotide sequence: TGCGCCAGCAGCCAAGAGAGATCAGGGAGAGAGACCCAGTACTTC.

This clone was recorded a few times. The chain uses TRBV6-1 and TRBJ2-5; unclear D gene. Trimming took 0 bases from V and 5 from J, leaving 7 bases between them. CDR3 length: 13 amino acids. Per germline, CDR1 MNHNS and CDR2 SASEGT. CDR3 nucleotides: TGTGCCAGCAGTGAAGCAAGTCGGGAGACCCAGTACTTC. This translates into CASSEASRETQYF.

This clone has just a few counts. The V and J genes are TRBV7-9 and TRBJ1-1; 7 nucleotides align to TRBD1. Germline CDR1 is SEHNR and CDR2 is FQNEAQ (reference sequence). V shed 1 base, J shed 7 bases, and the junction held 12 bases outside the gene matches. CDR3 size: 16 residues. CDR3 amino acids: CASSLGQGLGAGEAFF. The CDR3 DNA is TGTGCCAGCAGCTTAGGACAGGGTCTGGGAGCGGGTGAAGCTTTCTTT.

The rearrangement uses TRBV5-4 and TRBJ2-1; D may be TRBD1 (5 bases). V was clipped by 5 bases and J by 12 bases, with 21 bases between them. Germline CDR1 SGHNT, CDR2 YYREEE (reference sequence). This CDR3 has 14 amino acids. The CDR3 spells CASSSDPDRDGQFF. The CDR3 nucleotides read TGTGCCAGCAGTTCGGACCCAGACAGAGACGGGCAGTTCTTC.

This clone was counted a few times. The rearrangement joins TRBV9 to TRBJ1-6; no clear D gene. This CDR3 spans 13 amino acids. V lost 4 bases to trimming and J lost 7 bases, with 9 bases between them. Germline CDR1 reads SGDLS; CDR2 reads YYNGEE. The CDR3 region is CASSPGPNSPLHF. The CDR3 DNA reads as TGTGCCAGCAGCCCGGGCCCGAATTCACCCCTCCACTTT.

The chain combines TRBV2 with TRBJ1-2; the D gene is possibly TRBD1 (5 bases). Looked up from germline, CDR1 is SNHLY and CDR2 is FYNNEI. CDR3 length: 13 residues. V lost 4 bases and J lost 4, with 10 bases in between. Written as DNA, the CDR3 is TGTGCCAGCAGTGGGGGGAGGATCTATGGCTACACCTTC. Encoded protein: CASSGGRIYGYTF. Looking up the rest from reference TRBV2 and TRBJ1-2 gives the full variable domain: EPEVTQTPSHQVTQMGQEVILRCVPISNHLYFYWYRQILGQKVEFLVSFYNNEISEKSEIFDDQFSVERPDGSNFTLKIRSTKLEDSAMYFCASSGGRIYGYTFGSGTRLTVV.